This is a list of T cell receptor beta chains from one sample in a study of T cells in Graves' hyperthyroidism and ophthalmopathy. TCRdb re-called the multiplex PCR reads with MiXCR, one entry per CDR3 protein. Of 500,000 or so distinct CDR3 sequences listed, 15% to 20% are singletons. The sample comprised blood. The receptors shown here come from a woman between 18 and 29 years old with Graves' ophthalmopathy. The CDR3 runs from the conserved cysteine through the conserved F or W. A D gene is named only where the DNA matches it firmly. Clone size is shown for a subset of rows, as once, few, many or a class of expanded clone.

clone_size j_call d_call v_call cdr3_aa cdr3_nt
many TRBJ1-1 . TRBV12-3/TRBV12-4 CASSLGIEAFF TGTGCCAGCAGTTTGGGGATTGAAGCTTTCTTT
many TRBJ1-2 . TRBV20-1 CSARTAGVGYGYTF TGCAGTGCTAGAACGGCAGGCGTCGGCTATGGCTACACCTTC
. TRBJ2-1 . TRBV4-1 CASSPGRGSYNEQFF TGCGCCAGCAGCCCGGGACGGGGCTCCTACAATGAGCAGTTCTTC
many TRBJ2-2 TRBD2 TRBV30 CAWTGLAGEWTGELFF TGTGCCTGGACCGGACTAGCGGGAGAGTGGACCGGGGAGCTGTTTTTT
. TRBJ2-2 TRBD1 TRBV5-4 CASRYDRGRTGELFF TGTGCCAGCAGATATGACAGGGGACGCACCGGGGAGCTGTTTTTT
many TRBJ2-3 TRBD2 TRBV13 CASSNPGLAGGTDTQYF TGTGCCAGCAGCAACCCGGGACTAGCGGGGGGCACAGATACGCAGTATTTT
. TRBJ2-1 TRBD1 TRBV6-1 CASTKGTGINEQFF TGTGCCAGCACCAAGGGGACAGGGATCAATGAGCAGTTCTTC
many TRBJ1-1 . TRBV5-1 CASSLEGRPTEAFF TGCGCCAGCAGCTTGGAGGGGAGACCCACTGAAGCTTTCTTT
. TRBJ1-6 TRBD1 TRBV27 CASTFFGDRTSPLHF TGTGCCAGCACCTTTTTTGGGGACAGAACTTCACCCCTCCACTTT
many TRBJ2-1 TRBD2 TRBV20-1 CSAGRSGTYNEQFF TGCAGTGCTGGTCGCAGCGGGACCTACAATGAGCAGTTCTTC
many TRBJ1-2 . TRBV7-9 CASSLGMEEYGYTF TGTGCCAGCAGCTTAGGTATGGAGGAATATGGCTACACCTTC
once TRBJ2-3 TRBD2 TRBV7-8 CASSPRTSGREDTQYF TGTGCCAGCAGCCCCAGGACTAGCGGGAGGGAAGATACGCAGTATTTT
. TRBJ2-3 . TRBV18 CASSPLIEDTRYF TGTGCCAGCTCACCCCTGATTGAAGATACGCGGTATTTT
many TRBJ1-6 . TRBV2 CASSTGSNSPLHF TGTGCCAGCAGTACAGGGAGTAATTCACCCCTCCACTTT
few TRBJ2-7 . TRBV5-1 CASSLVRFWNEQYF TGCGCCAGCAGCTTGGTCAGGTTTTGGAACGAGCAGTACTTC
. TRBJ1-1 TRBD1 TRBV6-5 CASSYVGQGTTEAFF TGTGCCAGCAGTTACGTCGGACAGGGGACCACTGAAGCTTTCTTT
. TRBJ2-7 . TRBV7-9 CASSLDVGAEQYF TGTGCCAGCAGCTTAGATGTGGGAGCCGAGCAGTACTTC
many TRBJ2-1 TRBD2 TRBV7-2 CASSLSGGLSYNEQFF TGTGCCAGCAGCTTATCGGGAGGGCTCTCCTACAATGAGCAGTTCTTC
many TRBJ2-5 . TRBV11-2 CASSSHLMPPKETQYF TGTGCCAGCAGTTCACACCTAATGCCTCCCAAGGAGACCCAGTACTTC
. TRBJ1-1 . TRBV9 CASSVAGANTEAFF TGTGCCAGCAGCGTAGCCGGGGCCAACACTGAAGCTTTCTTT